What follows are 21 T cell receptor beta chains derived from one specimen sequenced in a study of T cell responses to AZD1222 COVID-19 vaccine (dated by TCRdb to 2020 to 2022). What this sample's time point label stands for: baseline before first vaccination. The library was made by the immunoSEQ multiplex PCR assay. TCRdb provides this immuneACCESS table in a form limited to in-frame rearrangements. Some clones are lacking; in checked studies, under half of them reflect an unresolved V gene, and why the rest are absent is not known. Within this sample are about 120,000 clones, with roughly 84% of them counted one time only. The ten largest clones capture roughly a tenth of the sample. The sample was peripheral blood, taken on day 0 of AZD1222 vaccination. The receptors were sampled from an adult in good health.

This chain uses TRBV7-6 with TRBJ1-5; no clear D. The CDR3 runs to 16 residues. Between the trimmed V and J ends, which lost 5 bases and 2 bases, there was a span of 16 bases. Germline CDR1 is SGHVS and CDR2 is FNYEAQ. CDR3 sequence (DNA): TGTGCCAGCAGCCGACTCTCATTAGCGGGCAATCAGCCCCAGCATTTT. It codes for CASSRLSLAGNQPQHF. Based on the CDR3 plus reference TRBV7-6 and TRBJ1-5, the full variable domain is GAGVSQSPRYKVTKRGQDVALRCDPISGHVSLYWYRQALGQGPEFLTYFNYEAQQDKSGLPNDRFSAERPEGSISTLTIQRTEQRDSAMYRCASSRLSLAGNQPQHFGDGTRLSIL.

The chain is built from TRBV11-3 and TRBJ2-1; no firm D call. This CDR3 is 13 amino acids long. V gave up 1 base and J gave up 8 bases, with 9 bases separating them. Per the germline V gene, CDR1 is SGHNT and CDR2 is YENEEA. The CDR3 here is CASSLVVVHEQFF. The CDR3 region has the DNA TGTGCCAGCAGCTTAGTTGTAGTCCATGAGCAGTTCTTC.

The chain is built from TRBV30 and TRBJ1-4, with 8 bases that match TRBD1. Losses at the gene ends were 3 bases for V and 5 bases for J; bases not matched to a gene: 11. Per the germline V gene, CDR1 is GTSNPN and CDR2 is SVGIG (reference sequence). This CDR3 spans 16 amino acids. The CDR3 is CAWSGRGRAPNEKLFF. For the CDR3, the DNA is TGTGCCTGGAGCGGCAGGGGGCGCGCCCCGAATGAAAAACTGTTTTTT.

The rearrangement joins TRBV5-1 to TRBJ2-5; tentatively, D is TRBD1 or TRBD2 (5 bases each). CDR1 and CDR2 from the germline V gene are SGHRS and YFSETQ. The CDR3 totals 16 residues. V was shortened by 3 bases and J by 9 bases, with 24 bases between the two germline ends. The CDR3, as DNA: TGCGCCAGCAGCTCGGGACCAAGAGAAAGAGGGGTCCCCCAGTACTTC. Translated, it gives CASSSGPRERGVPQYF.

The CDR3 region has the DNA TGTGCCAGCAGCTCCCTCGGGGGGTACGGCACAGATACGCAGTATTTT. Its translation: CASSSLGGYGTDTQYF. The J gene is TRBJ2-3, the V gene TRBV7-2; TRBD2 agrees at 7 bases. Germline lookup yields CDR1 SGHTA and CDR2 FQGNSA. This CDR3 is built from 16 residues. Losses at the gene ends were 4 bases for V and 1 base for J; bases not matched to a gene: 8.

This clone turned up a few times. This chain joins TRBV11-3 and TRBJ2-1; TRBD1 matches 7 bases. This CDR3 spans 15 amino acids. Germline loops: CDR1 SGHNT, CDR2 YENEEA. V lost 5 bases to trimming and J lost 2 bases; unmatched junction nucleotides: 6. The CDR3 region is CASSPRQGPYNEQFF. The CDR3 DNA reads TGTGCCAGCAGCCCCCGACAGGGCCCCTACAATGAGCAGTTCTTC.

The gene calls are TRBV11-3 and TRBJ2-7; TRBD2 is a possible D gene (5 bases). The CDR3 has 16 residues. V lost 1 base to trimming and J lost 0 bases, with 13 bases between them. From germline, CDR1 is SGHNT and CDR2 YENEEA. The CDR3 DNA reads TGTGCCAGCAGCTTAGGAGGGCAGAGGTTCTCCTACGAGCAGTACTTC. Encoded protein: CASSLGGQRFSYEQYF. Using reference TRBV11-3 and TRBJ2-7 for the parts outside the CDR3, the full variable domain is EAGVVQSPRYKIIEKKQPVAFWCNPISGHNTLYWYLQNLGQGPELLIRYENEEAVDDSQLPKDRFSAERLKGVDSTLKIQPAELGDSAVYLCASSLGGQRFSYEQYFGPGTRLTVT.

In its sample, this clone was seen a few times. This chain uses TRBV24-1 with TRBJ1-3, with 8 positions matching TRBD1. V lost 4 bases to trimming and J lost 4 bases; unmatched junction nucleotides: 20. CDR3 length equals 20 residues. Germline CDR1 is KGHDR and CDR2 is SFDVKD. CDR3 in amino acids: CATSETSQGAPRTWGNTIYF. The CDR3 DNA reads as TGTGCCACCAGTGAAACCTCCCAGGGGGCTCCTCGTACTTGGGGAAACACCATATATTTT.

This rearrangement joins TRBV4-1 to TRBJ2-5; weak D call: TRBD2 (5 bases). CDR3 size: 14 residues. Germline values: CDR1 MGHRA, CDR2 YSYEKL. V was pared by 1 base and J by 2 bases, with 8 bases between. CDR3 amino acids: CASSQGGLQETQYF. CDR3 coding DNA: TGCGCCAGCAGCCAAGGAGGGTTACAAGAGACCCAGTACTTC.

This clone was seen only once. The chain has TRBV29-1 and TRBJ2-7; 11 bases line up with TRBD2. J gave up 0 bases and V 6 bases, and 1 base lay outside the gene matches. This CDR3 spans 13 amino acids. Germline V gives CDR1 SQVTM, CDR2 ANQGSEA. Here the CDR3 reads CSVLAGGSYEQYF. The CDR3 DNA reads as TGCAGCGTCCTAGCGGGGGGCTCCTACGAGCAGTACTTC.

The chain employs TRBV6-5 and TRBJ1-5, with 7 bases identical to TRBD1. V lost 6 bases, J lost 4 bases, and 9 bases stayed unmatched. There are 15 residues in the CDR3. From germline, CDR1 is MNHEY and CDR2 SVGAGI. CDR3 protein: CASSPDRARNQPQHF. CDR3 sequence (DNA): TGTGCCAGCAGCCCCGACAGGGCTAGAAATCAGCCCCAGCATTTT.

The chain uses TRBV7-3 and TRBJ2-7, with 7 bases fitting TRBD2. This CDR3 region has 14 residues. Looked up from germline, CDR1 is SGHTA and CDR2 is FQGTGA. The ends lost 2 bases at V and 2 bases at J; junction bases unmatched: 3. CDR3 nucleotides: TGTGCCAGCAGCTTACAGCGGGGCCCCTACGAGCAGTACTTC. Translation: CASSLQRGPYEQYF.

The rearrangement links TRBV28 to TRBJ2-7; D is possibly TRBD2 (5 bases). V was cut by 6 bases and J by 11 bases, with 17 bases left in between. CDR1 is MDHEN and CDR2 is SYDVKM in the germline V gene. The CDR3 extends over 12 amino acids. CDR3 sequence reads: CASSPGARAEYF. DNA for the CDR3: TGTGCCAGCAGCCCCGGTGCGAGGGCAGAGTACTTC. Together with reference TRBV28 and TRBJ2-7, the CDR3 gives the full variable domain: DVKVTQSSRYLVKRTGEKVFLECVQDMDHENMFWYRQDPGLGLRLIYFSYDVKMKEKGDIPEGYSVSREKKERFSLILESASTNQTSMYLCASSPGARAEYFGPGTRLTVT.

The chain recombines TRBV29-1 with TRBJ2-3; weak D call: TRBD1 (5 bases). V was cut by 0 bases and J by 4 bases, with 20 bases left in between. This CDR3 contains 17 residues. Germline V gene sequence: CDR1 SQVTM, CDR2 ANQGSEA. The CDR3 protein is CSVEEATGLGSADTQYF. The CDR3 coding sequence is TGCAGCGTTGAAGAAGCTACAGGTTTGGGTTCCGCAGATACGCAGTATTTT.

The chain employs TRBV24-1 and TRBJ1-1, with D maybe TRBD1 (5 bases). Germline V lookup: CDR1 KGHDR, CDR2 SFDVKD. The CDR3 runs to 14 residues. V was pared by 8 bases and J by 4 bases, with 16 bases between. Here the CDR3 reads CATKWRGMTTEAFF. The CDR3 bases are TGTGCCACCAAGTGGAGGGGAATGACCACTGAAGCTTTCTTT.

The table lists this clone with a count of one. V gene TRBV6-1 combines with J gene TRBJ1-5; D possibly corresponds to TRBD1 (6 bases). The V gene's germline CDR1 is MNHNS and CDR2 SASEGT. V lost 6 bases and J 1 base, leaving 19 bases between the germline ends. CDR3 size: 17 residues. CDR3 sequence: CASSEKGGGISNQPQHF. Written as DNA, the CDR3 is TGTGCCAGCAGCGAAAAAGGGGGAGGAATAAGCAATCAGCCCCAGCATTTT.

The rearrangement joins TRBV7-9 to TRBJ2-7; D tentatively reads TRBD1 or TRBD2 (5 bases each). V was pared by 7 bases and J by 6 bases, with 13 bases between. Germline values: CDR1 SEHNR, CDR2 FQNEAQ (reference sequence). The CDR3 length is 12 residues. CDR3 bases: TGTGCCAGCATGACGTGGGACGGCGAGCAGTACTTC. As protein: CASMTWDGEQYF.

The chain carries TRBV28 and TRBJ2-1, with D perhaps TRBD1 (6 bases). Germline-derived CDR1 and CDR2 are MDHEN and SYDVKM. The CDR3 has 16 amino acids. V lost 1 base to trimming and J lost 0 bases, with 10 bases between them. The CDR3 loop reads CASSLSGRGSYNEQFF. Written as DNA, the CDR3 is TGTGCCAGCAGTTTATCTGGCAGGGGCTCCTACAATGAGCAGTTCTTC.

In DNA form, the CDR3 reads TGTGCCAGCAGTTCCATATTCCGGGACAGGGGTTACTATGGCTACACCTTC. Residues: CASSSIFRDRGYYGYTF. This rearrangement joins TRBV27 to TRBJ1-2, with TRBD1 matching 10 bases. CDR1 and CDR2 from the germline V gene are MNHEY and SMNVEV (reference sequence). This CDR3 is 17 amino acids long. After removal of 4 bases from V and 3 bases from J, the junction contained 11 bases not matched to a gene.

The chain recombines TRBV7-2 with TRBJ2-5, with 9 nucleotides matching TRBD2. The CDR3 totals 15 residues. Looked up from germline, CDR1 is SGHTA and CDR2 is FQGNSA. V shed 1 base, J shed 7 bases, and the junction held 7 bases outside the gene matches. The CDR3 loop is CASSLETSGPGTQYF. As DNA, the CDR3 is TGTGCCAGCAGCTTAGAGACTAGCGGTCCGGGGACCCAGTACTTC.

This chain connects TRBV5-4 to TRBJ2-5, with TRBD2 identical over 10 bases. Germline values: CDR1 SGHNT, CDR2 YYREEE (reference sequence). The ends lost 3 bases at V and 1 base at J; junction bases unmatched: 6. This CDR3 is 16 amino acids long. In DNA, the CDR3 is TGTGCCAGCAGCTCTCGTCTAGCGGGGGCCCAAGAGACCCAGTACTTC. It yields the protein CASSSRLAGAQETQYF.